The present TCR beta chain was sequenced within a study of blood T cell repertoires in COVID-19. Study in general: Acute and convalescent COVID-19 samples came from the United States, Italy and Spain.

CDR1 is SGHNT, CDR2 YYREEE, per germline (reference sequence). The V gene lost 2 bases and the J gene lost 15 bases, with 6 bases spanning the gap. The CDR3 is made up of 9 amino acids. Sequenced by immunoSEQ multiplex PCR; TCRdb stores in-frame clones only, minus some. The sample holds approximately 210,000 clones; around 76% are singletons and the top ten take roughly a sixth. The J gene is TRBJ2-4, the V gene TRBV5-4; no reliable D call. The receptor comes from a woman aged 50 to 60 with acute COVID-19. The sample consisted of PBMCs or T cells enriched from blood (not recorded which). This CDR3 reads CASSFTPYF. CDR3 coding DNA: TGTGCCAGCAGCTTTACTCCGTACTTC.